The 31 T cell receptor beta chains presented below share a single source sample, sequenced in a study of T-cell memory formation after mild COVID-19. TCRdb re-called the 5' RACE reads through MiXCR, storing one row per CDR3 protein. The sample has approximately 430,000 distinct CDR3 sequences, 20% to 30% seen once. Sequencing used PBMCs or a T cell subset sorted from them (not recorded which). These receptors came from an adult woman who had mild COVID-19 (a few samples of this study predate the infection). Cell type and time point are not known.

The CDR3 loop reads CASRIGGGSNEQFF. For the CDR3, the DNA is TGTGCCAGCAGAATCGGGGGGGGATCGAATGAGCAGTTCTTC. V gene TRBV6-5 combines with J gene TRBJ2-1; 8 positions agree with TRBD2. CDR1 is MNHEY, CDR2 SVGAGI, per germline. V lost 6 bases to trimming and J lost 7 bases; unmatched junction nucleotides: 8. The length of the CDR3 is 14 residues.

CDR3 sequence reads: CASSQDIDNEQFF. The CDR3 DNA reads TGTGCCAGCAGCCAAGATATAGACAATGAGCAGTTCTTC. J is TRBJ2-1 and V is TRBV4-2; D not resolved. The length of the CDR3 is 13 residues. Germline V gene sequence: CDR1 LGHNA, CDR2 YNFKEQ. V was shortened by 0 bases and J by 5 bases, with 5 bases between the two germline ends.

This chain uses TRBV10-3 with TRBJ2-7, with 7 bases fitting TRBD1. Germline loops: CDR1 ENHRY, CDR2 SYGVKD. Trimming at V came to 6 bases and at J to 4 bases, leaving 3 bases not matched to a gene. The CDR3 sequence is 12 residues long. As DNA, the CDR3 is TGTGCCATCAGCTCGACAGGGTACGAGCAGTACTTC. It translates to CAISSTGYEQYF.

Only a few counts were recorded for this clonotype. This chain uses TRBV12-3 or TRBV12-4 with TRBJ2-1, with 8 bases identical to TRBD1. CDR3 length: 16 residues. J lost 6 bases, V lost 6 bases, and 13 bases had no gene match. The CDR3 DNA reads TGTGCCAGCAGCTTAAGGCGCAGGGGGCCCTTCAATGAGCAGTTCTTC. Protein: CASSLRRRGPFNEQFF.

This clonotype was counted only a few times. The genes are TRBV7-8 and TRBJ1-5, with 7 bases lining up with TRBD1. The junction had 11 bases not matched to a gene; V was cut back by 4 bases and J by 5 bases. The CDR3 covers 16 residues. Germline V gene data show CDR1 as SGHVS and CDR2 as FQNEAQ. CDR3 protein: CASSSLRTGSHQPQHF. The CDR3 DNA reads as TGTGCCAGCAGCTCCCTAAGGACAGGCAGCCATCAGCCCCAGCATTTT.

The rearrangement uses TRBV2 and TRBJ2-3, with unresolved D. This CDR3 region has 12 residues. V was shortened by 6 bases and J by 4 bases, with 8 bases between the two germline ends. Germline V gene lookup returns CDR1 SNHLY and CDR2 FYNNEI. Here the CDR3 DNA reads TGTGCCAGCAGCTTTGTGGCAGATACGCAGTATTTT. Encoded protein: CASSFVADTQYF.

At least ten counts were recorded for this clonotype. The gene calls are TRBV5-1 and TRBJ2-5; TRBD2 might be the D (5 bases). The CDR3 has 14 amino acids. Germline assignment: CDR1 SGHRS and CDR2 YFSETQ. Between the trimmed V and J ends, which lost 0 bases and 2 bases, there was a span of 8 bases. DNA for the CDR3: TGCGCCAGCAGCTTGGGAGGGCGGCAAGAGACCCAGTACTTC. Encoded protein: CASSLGGRQETQYF.

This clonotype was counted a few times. CDR3 sequence reads: CASTPDRGANTGELFF. In DNA form, the CDR3 reads TGTGCCAGCACCCCGGACAGGGGCGCGAACACCGGGGAGCTGTTTTTT. This chain connects TRBV11-3 to TRBJ2-2; 9 nucleotides match TRBD1. The germline CDR1 and CDR2 sequences are SGHNT and YENEEA. Trimming cost V 7 bases and J 0 bases; bases outside gene matches: 6. This CDR3 contains 16 residues. Based on the CDR3 plus reference TRBV11-3 and TRBJ2-2, the full variable domain is EAGVVQSPRYKIIEKKQPVAFWCNPISGHNTLYWYLQNLGQGPELLIRYENEEAVDDSQLPKDRFSAERLKGVDSTLKIQPAELGDSAVYLCASTPDRGANTGELFFGEGSRLTVL.

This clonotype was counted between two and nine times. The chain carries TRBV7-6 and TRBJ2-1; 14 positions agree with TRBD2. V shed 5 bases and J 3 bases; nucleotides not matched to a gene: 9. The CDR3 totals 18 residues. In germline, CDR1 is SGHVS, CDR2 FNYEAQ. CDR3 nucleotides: TGTGCCAGCAGCATAGGACTAGCGGGAGGACAGGGCTACAATGAGCAGTTCTTC. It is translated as CASSIGLAGGQGYNEQFF. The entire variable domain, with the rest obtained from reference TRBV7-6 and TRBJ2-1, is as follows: GAGVSQSPRYKVTKRGQDVALRCDPISGHVSLYWYRQALGQGPEFLTYFNYEAQQDKSGLPNDRFSAERPEGSISTLTIQRTEQRDSAMYRCASSIGLAGGQGYNEQFFGPGTRLTVL.

The CDR3 coding sequence is TGTGCCAGCAGCGCTCGATTAGGGAGACGCTACAATGAGCAGTTCTTC. Translation: CASSARLGRRYNEQFF. The V call is TRBV7-2, the J call TRBJ2-1, with a tentative D call TRBD2 (5 bases). The CDR3 is 16 amino acids. The V gene lost 5 bases and the J gene lost 3 bases, with 17 bases spanning the gap. Germline CDR1 reads SGHTA; CDR2 reads FQGNSA.

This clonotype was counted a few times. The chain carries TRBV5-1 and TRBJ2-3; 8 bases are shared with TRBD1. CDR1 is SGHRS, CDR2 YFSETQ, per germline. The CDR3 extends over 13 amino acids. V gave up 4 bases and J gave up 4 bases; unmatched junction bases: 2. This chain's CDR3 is CASSPGGPDTQYF. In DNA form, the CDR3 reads TGCGCCAGCAGCCCAGGGGGCCCAGATACGCAGTATTTT.

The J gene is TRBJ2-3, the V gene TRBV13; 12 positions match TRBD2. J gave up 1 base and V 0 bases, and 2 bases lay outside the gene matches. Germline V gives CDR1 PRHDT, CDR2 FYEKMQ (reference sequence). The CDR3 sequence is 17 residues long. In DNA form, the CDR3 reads TGTGCCAGCAGCTTAGGGGCTAGCGGGAGGGGCACAGATACGCAGTATTTT. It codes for CASSLGASGRGTDTQYF.

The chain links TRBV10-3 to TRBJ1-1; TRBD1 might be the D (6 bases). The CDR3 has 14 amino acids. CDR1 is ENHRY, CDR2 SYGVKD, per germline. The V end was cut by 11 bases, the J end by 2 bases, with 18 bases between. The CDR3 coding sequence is TGTGCCGTCTGGGGGCAGGAGGTTAACACTGAAGCTTTCTTT. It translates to CAVWGQEVNTEAFF.

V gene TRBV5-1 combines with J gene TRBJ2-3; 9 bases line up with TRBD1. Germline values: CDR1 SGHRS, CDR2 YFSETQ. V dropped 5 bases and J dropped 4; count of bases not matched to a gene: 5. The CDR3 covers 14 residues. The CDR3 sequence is CASRLTGGADTQYF. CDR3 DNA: TGCGCCAGCAGACTGACAGGGGGTGCAGATACGCAGTATTTT.

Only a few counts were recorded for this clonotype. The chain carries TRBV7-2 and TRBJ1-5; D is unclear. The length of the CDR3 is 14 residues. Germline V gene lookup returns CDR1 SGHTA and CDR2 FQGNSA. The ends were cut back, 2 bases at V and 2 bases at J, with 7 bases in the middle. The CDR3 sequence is CASSLKVGNQPQHF. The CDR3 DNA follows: TGTGCCAGCAGCTTAAAGGTGGGCAATCAGCCCCAGCATTTT.

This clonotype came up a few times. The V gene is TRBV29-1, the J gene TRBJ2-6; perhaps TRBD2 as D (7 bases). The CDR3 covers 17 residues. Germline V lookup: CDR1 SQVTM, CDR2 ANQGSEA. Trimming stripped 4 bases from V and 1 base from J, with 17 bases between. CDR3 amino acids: CSVGSGGLLSGANVLTF. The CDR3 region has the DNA TGCAGCGTTGGCTCGGGGGGCCTGTTATCTGGGGCCAACGTCCTGACTTTC.

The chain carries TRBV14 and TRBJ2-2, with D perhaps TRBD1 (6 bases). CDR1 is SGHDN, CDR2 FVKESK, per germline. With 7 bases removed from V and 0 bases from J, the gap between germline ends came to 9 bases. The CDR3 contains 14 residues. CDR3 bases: TGTGCCAGCAACCAGGGGCCGAACACCGGGGAGCTGTTTTTT. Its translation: CASNQGPNTGELFF.

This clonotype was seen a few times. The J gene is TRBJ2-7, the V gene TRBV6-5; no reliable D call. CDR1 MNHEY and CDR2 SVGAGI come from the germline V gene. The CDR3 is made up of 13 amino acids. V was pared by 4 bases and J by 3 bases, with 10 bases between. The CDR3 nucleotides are TGTGCCAGCAGTTTAGGAACCCTCTACGAGCAGTACTTC. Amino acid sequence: CASSLGTLYEQYF.

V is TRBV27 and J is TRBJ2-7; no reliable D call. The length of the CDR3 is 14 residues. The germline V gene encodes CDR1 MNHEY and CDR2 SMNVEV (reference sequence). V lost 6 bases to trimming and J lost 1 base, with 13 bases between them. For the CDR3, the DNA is TGTGCCAGCAGCCTGGGCGAAAGGTCCTACGAGCAGTACTTC. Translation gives CASSLGERSYEQYF.

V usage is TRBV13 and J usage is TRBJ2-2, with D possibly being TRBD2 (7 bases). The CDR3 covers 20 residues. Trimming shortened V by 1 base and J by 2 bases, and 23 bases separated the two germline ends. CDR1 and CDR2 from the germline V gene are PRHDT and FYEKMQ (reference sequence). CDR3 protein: CASSLVFQGIAGANTGELFF. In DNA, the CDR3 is TGTGCCAGCAGCTTAGTTTTTCAGGGGATTGCGGGAGCCAACACCGGGGAGCTGTTTTTT.

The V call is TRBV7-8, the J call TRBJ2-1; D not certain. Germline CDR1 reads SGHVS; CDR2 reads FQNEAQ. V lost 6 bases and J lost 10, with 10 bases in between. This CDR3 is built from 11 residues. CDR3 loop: CASRLEREQFF. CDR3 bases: TGTGCCAGCAGACTGGAAAGGGAGCAGTTCTTC.

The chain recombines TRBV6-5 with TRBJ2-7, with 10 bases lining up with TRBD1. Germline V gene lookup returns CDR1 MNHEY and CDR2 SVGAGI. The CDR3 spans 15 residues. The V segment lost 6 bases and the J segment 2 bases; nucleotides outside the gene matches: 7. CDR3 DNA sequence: TGTGCCAGCAGGGTCTCCGGGACAGGGGCCTACGAGCAGTACTTC. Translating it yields CASRVSGTGAYEQYF.

CDR3 residues: CASSFRDRSPLHF. For the CDR3, the DNA is TGTGCCAGCAGCTTCAGGGATCGATCACCCCTCCACTTT. This sequence joins TRBV11-2 and TRBJ1-6; D might be TRBD1 (5 bases). Germline CDR1 and CDR2: SGHAT and FQNNGV. CDR3 length: 13 residues. The ends were cut back, 3 bases at V and 10 bases at J, with 10 bases in the middle. Together with reference TRBV11-2 and TRBJ1-6, the CDR3 gives the full variable domain: EAGVAQSPRYKIIEKRQSVAFWCNPISGHATLYWYQQILGQGPKLLIQFQNNGVVDDSQLPKDRFSAERLKGVDSTLKIQPAKLEDSAVYLCASSFRDRSPLHFGNGTRLTVT.

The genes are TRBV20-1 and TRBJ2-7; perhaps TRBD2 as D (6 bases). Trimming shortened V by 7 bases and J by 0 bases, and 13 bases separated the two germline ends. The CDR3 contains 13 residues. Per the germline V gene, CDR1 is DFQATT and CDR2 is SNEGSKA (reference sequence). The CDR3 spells CSGGNGLSYEQYF. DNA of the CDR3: TGCAGTGGCGGGAACGGGCTCTCCTACGAGCAGTACTTC.

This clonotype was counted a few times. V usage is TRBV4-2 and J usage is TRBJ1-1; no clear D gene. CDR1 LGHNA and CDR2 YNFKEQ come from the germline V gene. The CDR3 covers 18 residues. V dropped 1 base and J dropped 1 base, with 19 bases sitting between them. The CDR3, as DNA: TGTGCCAGCAGCCAAGGGACCCCCCGCGGCATGGGGAACACTGAAGCTTTCTTT. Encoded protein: CASSQGTPRGMGNTEAFF.

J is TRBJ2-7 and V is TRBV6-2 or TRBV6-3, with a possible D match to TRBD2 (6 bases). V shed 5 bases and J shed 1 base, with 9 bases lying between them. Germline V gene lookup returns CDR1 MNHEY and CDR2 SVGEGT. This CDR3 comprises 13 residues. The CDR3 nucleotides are TGTGCCAGCAGTAGCGCGGGGTCCTACGAGCAGTACTTC. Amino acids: CASSSAGSYEQYF.

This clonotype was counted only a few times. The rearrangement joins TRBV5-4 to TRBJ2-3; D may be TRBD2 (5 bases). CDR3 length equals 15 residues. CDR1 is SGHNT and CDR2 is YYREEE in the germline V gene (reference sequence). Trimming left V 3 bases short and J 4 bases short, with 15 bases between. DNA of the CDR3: TGTGCCAGCAGCTCCGAGGGCCCTGGGGCAGATACGCAGTATTTT. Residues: CASSSEGPGADTQYF. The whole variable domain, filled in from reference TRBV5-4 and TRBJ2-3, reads ETGVTQSPTHLIKTRGQQVTLRCSSQSGHNTVSWYQQALGQGPQFIFQYYREEENGRGNFPPRFSGLQFPNYSSELNVNALELDDSALYLCASSSEGPGADTQYFGPGTRLTVL.

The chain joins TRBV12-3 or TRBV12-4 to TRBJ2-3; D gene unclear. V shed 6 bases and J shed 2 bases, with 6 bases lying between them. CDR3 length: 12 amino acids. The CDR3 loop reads CASRDTTDTQYF. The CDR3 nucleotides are TGTGCCAGCAGAGACACCACAGATACGCAGTATTTT.

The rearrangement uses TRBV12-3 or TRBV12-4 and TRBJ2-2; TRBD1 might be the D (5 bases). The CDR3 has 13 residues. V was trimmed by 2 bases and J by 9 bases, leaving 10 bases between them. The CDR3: CASSLTTVWELFF. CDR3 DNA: TGTGCCAGCAGTTTAACGACAGTTTGGGAGCTGTTTTTT.

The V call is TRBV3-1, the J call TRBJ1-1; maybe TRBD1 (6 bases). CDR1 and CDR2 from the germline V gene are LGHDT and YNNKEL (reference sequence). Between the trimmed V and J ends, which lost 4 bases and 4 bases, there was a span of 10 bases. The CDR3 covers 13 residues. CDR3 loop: CASSRIQGTEAFF. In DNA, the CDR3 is TGTGCCAGCAGCCGGATACAGGGCACTGAAGCTTTCTTT.

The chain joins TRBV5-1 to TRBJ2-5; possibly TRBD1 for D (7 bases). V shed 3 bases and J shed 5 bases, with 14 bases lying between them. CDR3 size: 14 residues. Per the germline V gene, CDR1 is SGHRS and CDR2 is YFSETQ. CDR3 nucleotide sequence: TGCGCCAGCAGCTCCAGGGGGGCCGGGGAGACCCAGTACTTC. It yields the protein CASSSRGAGETQYF. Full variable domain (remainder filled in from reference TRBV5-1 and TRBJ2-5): KAGVTQTPRYLIKTRGQQVTLSCSPISGHRSVSWYQQTPGQGLQFLFEYFSETQRNKGNFPGRFSGRQFSNSRSEMNVSTLELGDSALYLCASSSRGAGETQYFGPGTRLLVL.